A selection of T cell receptor beta chains follows, all from one sample in a study of response to subunit inactivated influenza vaccine. TCRdb re-called the RT-PCR reads through MiXCR, storing one row per CDR3 protein. The sample has 450,000 to 600,000 distinct CDR3 sequences; more than 15% are singletons. Specimen: CD4+ T cells sorted from PBMCs, collected less than 30 months after vaccination. The receptors were gathered from a man between 50 and 69 years old who received an inactivated influenza vaccine. Each CDR3 is given with its conserved first and last residue. The order of the fields is V gene, D gene, clone size, J gene, CDR3 DNA, CDR3 protein. The D gene is left open where the match is weak. Size is stated for part of the rows, as once, few or many counts, or as a class when the clone is expanded.

V gene: TRBV7-2; D gene: -; clone size: -; J gene: TRBJ2-2; CDR3 DNA: TGTGCCAGCAGCCCTCACGGGGGACGGAACACCGGGGAGCTGTTTTTT; CDR3 protein: CASSPHGGRNTGELFF
V gene: TRBV30; D gene: -; clone size: -; J gene: TRBJ1-5; CDR3 DNA: TGTGCCTGGAGGACGGACGTATATCAGCCCCAGCATTTT; CDR3 protein: CAWRTDVYQPQHF
V gene: TRBV28; D gene: -; clone size: many; J gene: TRBJ2-2; CDR3 DNA: TGTGCCAGCAGCCCCCGGACTTACCCTAGGAACACCGGGGAGCTGTTTTTT; CDR3 protein: CASSPRTYPRNTGELFF
V gene: TRBV14; D gene: -; clone size: few; J gene: TRBJ1-2; CDR3 DNA: TGTGCCAGCAGCCAAGTTCAGGAATATGGCTACACCTTC; CDR3 protein: CASSQVQEYGYTF
V gene: TRBV12-3/TRBV12-4; D gene: TRBD1; clone size: many; J gene: TRBJ1-5; CDR3 DNA: TGTGCCAGCAGGCGAACAGGGGGCCTTTTGCAGCCCCAGCATTTT; CDR3 protein: CASRRTGGLLQPQHF
V gene: TRBV7-3; D gene: -; clone size: -; J gene: TRBJ2-5; CDR3 DNA: TGTGCCAGCAGCTGGGACCCTACGGAGACCCAGTACTTC; CDR3 protein: CASSWDPTETQYF
V gene: TRBV5-4; D gene: -; clone size: -; J gene: TRBJ2-1; CDR3 DNA: TGTGCCAGCAGCTTGGAGAGGAACAATGAGCAGTTCTTC; CDR3 protein: CASSLERNNEQFF
V gene: TRBV6-2/TRBV6-3; D gene: TRBD2; clone size: few; J gene: TRBJ2-5; CDR3 DNA: TGTGCCAGCAGGGTAGCGGGGGGGCGAGAGACCCAGTACTTC; CDR3 protein: CASRVAGGRETQYF
V gene: TRBV19; D gene: -; clone size: many; J gene: TRBJ1-6; CDR3 DNA: TGTGCCAGTAGCCTTGGGGCAGACGGTTCACCCCTCCACTTT; CDR3 protein: CASSLGADGSPLHF
V gene: TRBV6-1; D gene: TRBD1; clone size: few; J gene: TRBJ2-7; CDR3 DNA: TGTGCCAGCAGTCGGACAGGGTCGGGCGAGCAGTACTTC; CDR3 protein: CASSRTGSGEQYF
V gene: TRBV3-1; D gene: -; clone size: few; J gene: TRBJ1-4; CDR3 DNA: TGTGCCAGCAGCCCGAGTACCTTAATCGGGAAACTGTTTTTT; CDR3 protein: CASSPSTLIGKLFF
V gene: TRBV7-2; D gene: -; clone size: -; J gene: TRBJ2-7; CDR3 DNA: TGTGCCAGCAGCTTAGTATTTATGGGTTACGAGCAGTACTTC; CDR3 protein: CASSLVFMGYEQYF
V gene: TRBV29-1; D gene: -; clone size: few; J gene: TRBJ1-1; CDR3 DNA: TGCAGCGTTGAACGAAGGCCGAACACTGAAGCTTTCTTT; CDR3 protein: CSVERRPNTEAFF
V gene: TRBV5-1; D gene: TRBD2; clone size: few; J gene: TRBJ2-3; CDR3 DNA: TGCGCCAGCAGCTTGGCGGCGGGAGAAGTAGCAGATACGCAGTATTTT; CDR3 protein: CASSLAAGEVADTQYF
V gene: TRBV4-1; D gene: -; clone size: few; J gene: TRBJ2-3; CDR3 DNA: TGCGCCAGCAGCCAAGAAATTGGGTACCCCCGGGATACGCAGTATTTT; CDR3 protein: CASSQEIGYPRDTQYF
V gene: TRBV20-1; D gene: -; clone size: few; J gene: TRBJ1-2; CDR3 DNA: TGCAGACCCGAACAGGGCGGGAACTATGGCTACACCTTC; CDR3 protein: CRPEQGGNYGYTF
V gene: TRBV12-3/TRBV12-4; D gene: -; clone size: -; J gene: TRBJ1-4; CDR3 DNA: TGTGCCAGCAGCGGCATTCTGAATGAAAAACTGTTTTTT; CDR3 protein: CASSGILNEKLFF
V gene: TRBV10-2; D gene: -; clone size: -; J gene: TRBJ2-6; CDR3 DNA: TGCGCCAGCAGTCCGGGATTCAACTCTGGGGCCAACGTCCTGACTTTC; CDR3 protein: CASSPGFNSGANVLTF
V gene: TRBV29-1; D gene: -; clone size: once; J gene: TRBJ2-5; CDR3 DNA: TGCAGCGGGGGGAATAGGGGTCCTCAAGAGACCCAGTACTTC; CDR3 protein: CSGGNRGPQETQYF
V gene: TRBV3-1; D gene: -; clone size: few; J gene: TRBJ1-2; CDR3 DNA: TGTGCCAGCAGCCCGTTCGGGAACCGGGGTGGCTACACCTTC; CDR3 protein: CASSPFGNRGGYTF
V gene: TRBV20-1; D gene: TRBD2; clone size: -; J gene: TRBJ2-5; CDR3 DNA: TGCAGTGCTAGAGGGACTAGCGGGAGTGTCGAGACCCAGTACTTC; CDR3 protein: CSARGTSGSVETQYF
V gene: TRBV29-1; D gene: TRBD1; clone size: few; J gene: TRBJ1-2; CDR3 DNA: TGCAGCGTGGGGGACAGGGTAAAATCCAACTATGGCTACACCTTC; CDR3 protein: CSVGDRVKSNYGYTF
V gene: TRBV29-1; D gene: -; clone size: few; J gene: TRBJ2-1; CDR3 DNA: TGCAGCGTTGTTTACTTCGATGAGCAGTTCTTC; CDR3 protein: CSVVYFDEQFF
V gene: TRBV11-1; D gene: -; clone size: few; J gene: TRBJ1-1; CDR3 DNA: TGTGCCAGCAGCTCTACATCTTCTGGGCAGGTCTTGAACACTGAAGCTTTCTTT; CDR3 protein: CASSSTSSGQVLNTEAFF
V gene: TRBV4-3; D gene: -; clone size: -; J gene: TRBJ2-1; CDR3 DNA: TGCGCCAGCAGCCAGAACAGCTACTCCTACAATGAGCAGTTCTTC; CDR3 protein: CASSQNSYSYNEQFF
V gene: TRBV10-1; D gene: TRBD1; clone size: few; J gene: TRBJ2-7; CDR3 DNA: TGCGCCAGCAGTCCTAGGGGACAGGGGAGTCTCGAGCAGTACTTC; CDR3 protein: CASSPRGQGSLEQYF
V gene: TRBV4-2; D gene: TRBD1; clone size: -; J gene: TRBJ1-2; CDR3 DNA: TGTGCCAGCAGCCAACAGGGACAGGACTATGGCTACACCTTC; CDR3 protein: CASSQQGQDYGYTF
V gene: TRBV7-2; D gene: TRBD2; clone size: -; J gene: TRBJ2-1; CDR3 DNA: TGTGCCAGCAGCTTTTCTAGCGGGAGGGAGAATGAGCAGTTCTTC; CDR3 protein: CASSFSSGRENEQFF
V gene: TRBV7-2; D gene: -; clone size: -; J gene: TRBJ2-2; CDR3 DNA: TGTGCCAGCAGCTTACGCGGTTTCACCGGGGAGCTGTTTTTT; CDR3 protein: CASSLRGFTGELFF
V gene: TRBV6-2/TRBV6-3; D gene: TRBD2; clone size: -; J gene: TRBJ2-2; CDR3 DNA: TGTGCCAGCAGTTATCAGGGGACTAGCTACGGGGAGCTGTTTTTT; CDR3 protein: CASSYQGTSYGELFF
V gene: TRBV20-1; D gene: TRBD1; clone size: -; J gene: TRBJ2-7; CDR3 DNA: TGCAGTGCTAGAGTCCCCGGGACAGCCGCCTACGAGCAGTACTTC; CDR3 protein: CSARVPGTAAYEQYF
V gene: TRBV6-5; D gene: TRBD1; clone size: many; J gene: TRBJ1-4; CDR3 DNA: TGTGCCAGCAGTTTAACAGGGGGCAGCGGTGAAAAACTGTTTTTT; CDR3 protein: CASSLTGGSGEKLFF
V gene: TRBV4-1; D gene: -; clone size: -; J gene: TRBJ1-5; CDR3 DNA: TGCGCCAGCAGCCTCATAGACAGCCGTGGGGATCAGCCCCAGCATTTT; CDR3 protein: CASSLIDSRGDQPQHF
V gene: TRBV2; D gene: TRBD1; clone size: few; J gene: TRBJ1-5; CDR3 DNA: TGTGCCAGCGGACAGGGTCCCGAGCAGCCCCAGCATTTT; CDR3 protein: CASGQGPEQPQHF
V gene: TRBV10-2; D gene: -; clone size: many; J gene: TRBJ2-7; CDR3 DNA: TGCGCCAGCGCGCGGGGTCCGACCTACGAGCAGTACTTC; CDR3 protein: CASARGPTYEQYF
V gene: TRBV20-1; D gene: -; clone size: few; J gene: TRBJ2-7; CDR3 DNA: TGCAGTGCCCAAGAACACTACGAGCAGTACTTC; CDR3 protein: CSAQEHYEQYF
V gene: TRBV5-1; D gene: -; clone size: many; J gene: TRBJ2-2; CDR3 DNA: TGCGCCAGCAGCTTGGAGGGGACCGGGGAGCTGTTTTTT; CDR3 protein: CASSLEGTGELFF
V gene: TRBV7-8; D gene: TRBD1; clone size: many; J gene: TRBJ2-1; CDR3 DNA: TGTGCCAGCAGCTCCCGGGACAGCTACAATGAGCAGTTCTTC; CDR3 protein: CASSSRDSYNEQFF
V gene: TRBV12-3/TRBV12-4; D gene: TRBD1; clone size: few; J gene: TRBJ1-2; CDR3 DNA: TGTGCCAGCAGCTGGGGGACAGGTGGGAGGAATAACTATGGCTACACCTTC; CDR3 protein: CASSWGTGGRNNYGYTF
V gene: TRBV7-2; D gene: -; clone size: -; J gene: TRBJ2-3; CDR3 DNA: TGTGCCAGCAGCCCGAAAAGGGTCACAGATACGCAGTATTTT; CDR3 protein: CASSPKRVTDTQYF
V gene: TRBV7-9; D gene: -; clone size: many; J gene: TRBJ2-7; CDR3 DNA: TGTGCCAGCAGCCCCGATAGGTACTCCTACGAGCAGTACTTC; CDR3 protein: CASSPDRYSYEQYF
V gene: TRBV6-2/TRBV6-3; D gene: -; clone size: few; J gene: TRBJ1-1; CDR3 DNA: TGTGCCAGCAGTTACGCCGAGTTGAACACTGAAGCTTTCTTT; CDR3 protein: CASSYAELNTEAFF